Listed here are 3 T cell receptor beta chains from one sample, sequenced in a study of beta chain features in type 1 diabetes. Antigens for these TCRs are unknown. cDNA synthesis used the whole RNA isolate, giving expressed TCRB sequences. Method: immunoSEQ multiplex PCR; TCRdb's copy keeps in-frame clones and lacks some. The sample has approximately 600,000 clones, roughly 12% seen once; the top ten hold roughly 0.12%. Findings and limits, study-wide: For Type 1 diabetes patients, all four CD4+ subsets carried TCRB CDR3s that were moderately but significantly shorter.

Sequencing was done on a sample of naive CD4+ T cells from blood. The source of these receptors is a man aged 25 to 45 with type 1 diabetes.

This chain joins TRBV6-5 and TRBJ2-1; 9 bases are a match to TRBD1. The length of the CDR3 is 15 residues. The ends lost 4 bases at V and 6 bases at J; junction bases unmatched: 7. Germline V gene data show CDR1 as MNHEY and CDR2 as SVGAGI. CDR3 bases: TGTGCCAGCAGTTCAGGGACAGGGATAGGCAATGAGCAGTTCTTC. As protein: CASSSGTGIGNEQFF.

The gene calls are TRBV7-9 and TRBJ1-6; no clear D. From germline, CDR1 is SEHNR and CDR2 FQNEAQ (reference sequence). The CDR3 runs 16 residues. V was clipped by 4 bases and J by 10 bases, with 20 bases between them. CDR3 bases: TGTGCCAGCAGCTCCCTGGGCGGTGGTCTGGACTCACCCCTCCACTTT. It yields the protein CASSSLGGGLDSPLHF.

The CDR3 sequence is CASRGSTGQETQYF. CDR3 nucleotides: TGCGCCAGCAGAGGTTCGACAGGGCAAGAGACCCAGTACTTC. The rearrangement links TRBV5-1 to TRBJ2-5; the match to TRBD1 covers 7 bases. The germline gives CDR1 SGHRS, CDR2 YFSETQ. V gave up 5 bases and J gave up 2 bases; unmatched junction bases: 6. The CDR3 spans 14 residues.